These T cell receptor beta chains were read from a single sample in a study of blood T cells in healthy people across ages. MiXCR, run by TCRdb on the 5' RACE reads, gives a single entry per CDR3 protein. The sample carries roughly 700,000 distinct CDR3 sequences, approximately 49% recorded once. Specimen: blood. These TCRs come from a woman in her sixties in good health. The CDR3 runs from the conserved cysteine through the conserved F or W. The D gene is left open where the match is weak. The size of a clone is reported for some rows only, either as once, few or many, or as a class for expanded clones.

>.|TRBJ2-7|TRBV13|TRBD2
TGTGCCAGCAGCTTAAGTCCGACTAGCAGCCTCTACAATGAGCAGTACTTC
CASSLSPTSSLYNEQYF
>.|TRBJ2-5|TRBV25-1|TRBD2
TGTGCCAGCAGGCCGGGACTAGGGCGAGACGGCCAAGAGACCCAGTACTTC
CASRPGLGRDGQETQYF
>.|TRBJ2-5|TRBV6-5|TRBD2
TGTGCCAGTAACCCCGCGGGGGGTGGATGGGGCGGGGAGCTGTACTTC
CASNPAGGGWGGELYF
>many|TRBJ2-1|TRBV28|TRBD1
TGTGCCAGCCGATGGACAGGTTCCTACAATGAGCAGTTCTTC
CASRWTGSYNEQFF
>.|TRBJ2-7|TRBV5-1|TRBD1
TGCGCCAGCAGCCCAGGATTACGAGGACAGGGCATCTACGAGCAGTACTTC
CASSPGLRGQGIYEQYF
>.|TRBJ1-1|TRBV9|.
TGTGCCAGCAGCGCGTATGGGGGGGCGGTGAACACTGAAGCTTTCTTT
CASSAYGGAVNTEAFF
>once|TRBJ2-1|TRBV28|TRBD1
TGTGCCACCCTGGAATTGACGGGACAGGGGACCTACAATGAGCAGTTCTTC
CATLELTGQGTYNEQFF
>.|TRBJ2-7|TRBV7-2|TRBD2
TGTGCCAGCAGCTTAACTAGCGGGCACTACGAGCAGTACTTC
CASSLTSGHYEQYF
>.|TRBJ1-4|TRBV5-1|.
TGCGCCAGCAGCACCCCGGGGCCCGAGCGGAAAAAACTGTTTTTT
CASSTPGPERKKLFF
>.|TRBJ2-5|TRBV7-2|.
TGTGCCAGCAGCCCCAATGGCCGGGAGATTGAGACCCAGTACTTC
CASSPNGREIETQYF
>few|TRBJ2-1|TRBV12-3/TRBV12-4|.
TGTGCCAGCGGTGCGTTCTCCTACAATGAGCAGTTCTTC
CASGAFSYNEQFF
>.|TRBJ1-1|TRBV29-1|.
TGCAGCGTTGACAGGGTGAACACTGAAGCTTTCTTT
CSVDRVNTEAFF
>.|TRBJ2-7|TRBV29-1|.
TGCAGCGTTGCGATAGCAGTGTTCTACAATGAGCAGTACTTC
CSVAIAVFYNEQYF
>few|TRBJ2-5|TRBV6-1|TRBD2
TGTGCCAGCAGTGAAAGTAGCGGGGGAGAGACCCAGTACTTC
CASSESSGGETQYF
>few|TRBJ1-5|TRBV10-3|.
TGTGCCATCAGTGAGCGGCAGGGGAGCGGACAGCCCCAGCATTTT
CAISERQGSGQPQHF
>few|TRBJ2-7|TRBV20-1|.
TGCAGTGCTAGCGGGAGTAAACGGTCCTACGAGCAGTACTTC
CSASGSKRSYEQYF
>.|TRBJ2-7|TRBV20-1|.
TGCAGTGCTAGAGATCCCTCGCGGTCCTACGAGCAGTACTTC
CSARDPSRSYEQYF
>few|TRBJ2-2|TRBV20-1|TRBD2
TGCAGTGCTAAGCGGGAGGGCCTTCCGGGGGAGCTGTTTTTT
CSAKREGLPGELFF
>few|TRBJ1-2|TRBV7-3|TRBD1
TGTGCCAGCAGTCCAGACAGGGGGCTGGATGGCTACACCTTC
CASSPDRGLDGYTF
>.|TRBJ2-1|TRBV5-1|TRBD2
TGCGCCAGCAGCTTGACTAGCGGTGTACGGAATGAGCAGTTCTTC
CASSLTSGVRNEQFF
>.|TRBJ2-5|TRBV28|TRBD2
TGTGCCAGCAGTCTTCAGGTAGCGGGAGGGGGTCGCAAGCAGTACTTC
CASSLQVAGGGRKQYF
>few|TRBJ2-7|TRBV20-1|TRBD2
TGCAGTGCTGATCCTAGCGGGCGCTCCTACGAGCAGTACTTC
CSADPSGRSYEQYF
>few|TRBJ2-1|TRBV5-1|TRBD2
TGCGCCAGCAGCCCAGGACTAGCCCCCAGGCTGGGTGAGCAGTTCTTC
CASSPGLAPRLGEQFF
>few|TRBJ2-1|TRBV13|TRBD2
TGTGCCAGCAGCCTTACCGGACTAGCCCCCAATGAGCAGTTCTTC
CASSLTGLAPNEQFF
>many|TRBJ2-5|TRBV20-1|TRBD2
TGCAGTGCTAGACGGGGACTACCCCAAGAGACCCAGTACTTC
CSARRGLPQETQYF
>few|TRBJ2-3|TRBV29-1|.
TGCAGCGTTGACGGGGCTAGCACAGATACGCAGTATTTT
CSVDGASTDTQYF
>once|TRBJ2-2|TRBV6-1|.
TGTGCCAGCAGCGCGCCACTCCCGGGGCGGTCGAACACCGGGGAGCTGTTTTTT
CASSAPLPGRSNTGELFF
>few|TRBJ2-7|TRBV24-1|.
TGTGCCACCAGTGATGCGGGGTACGGATACGAGCAGTACTTC
CATSDAGYGYEQYF
>few|TRBJ2-1|TRBV27|TRBD1
TGTGCCAGCAGCAACCCCCGAGCAGGGGGCTTTGATGAGCAGTTCTTC
CASSNPRAGGFDEQFF
>.|TRBJ1-1|TRBV18|TRBD1
TGTGCCAGCTCACCATCCGAGGCAGGGGGTAGCACTGAAGCTTTCTTT
CASSPSEAGGSTEAFF
>.|TRBJ2-1|TRBV10-3|.
TGTGCCATCAGTGAGAGGACGGGAGTGGGGTACAATGAGCAGTTCTTC
CAISERTGVGYNEQFF